The sequence of this TCR beta chain was determined in a study of cytomegalovirus exposure and HLA in healthy donors (dated by TCRdb to 2015 to 2018). Context from the whole study: An earlier analysis of several hundred of the donors reported approximately 270 Gb of sequence data and approximately 110 million unique TCR beta sequences from around 200 million T cells. Rather than drawing on any new phenotypic data, the later analysis identified candidate immune exposures from TCR beta sequences and the way those sequences occurred across donors. Across some 400 genotyped donors of the cohort, an average of roughly 200,000 unique TCR beta nucleotide sequences per donor were sequenced, and 15% to 20% of those sequences were non-productive. Along with the approximately 650-subject first cohort, a separate validation cohort of more than 90 different subjects was used. The study was designed to test whether signatures of past pathogen exposure could be identified by cataloging public T cell receptors. An early release that covered some 640 HLA-typed donors contained approximately 300 gigabases of sequencing data and tens of millions of unique TCR sequences. Of the 398 genotyped donors, approximately 83% fell in the genetic ancestry cluster associated with self-reported Caucasian donors. Donor age, sex, ethnicity and CMV serostatus were compiled alongside the repertoire data. HLA typing included class I and class II loci at four-digit resolution. Four or five DR-DQ haplotypes were handled as single units for association and clustering because linkage in the cohort was strong. Typing coverage differed by locus: A, B, C, DRB1 and DQB1 were typed in roughly 629-630 donors, DQA1 in about 500, DPA1 in 600 to 610, and DPB1 in 450 to 490. A later genetic analysis took genome-wide SNP genotypes for about 55% of the 666 donors and used that subset as a discovery cohort. To predict cytomegalovirus infection status, the study brought together high-throughput TCR immunosequencing, statistical association of individual TCRs with disease status, and machine learning. In an earlier analysis of around 540 of the donors, high-throughput TCR beta sequencing was used to judge whether each TCR beta V gene segment behaved as functional or pseudogenic. The study profiled the T cell repertoires of about 640 subjects by immunosequencing and related them to cytomegalovirus serostatus. In a later analysis, previously published TCR beta repertoires from roughly 710 donors were re-analyzed and high-resolution HLA genotyping was added so that TCR occurrence patterns could be studied. Every discovery cohort repertoire had been produced on one sequencing platform.

Here is what the overall study found, with its caveats: Correlated functional status among segregating V segments might reflect linkage disequilibrium, but an unknown experimental factor could not be ruled out. In a later analysis, several top co-occurrence clusters were reported to appear linked to parvovirus B19, influenza, CMV and Epstein-Barr virus. The classifier was reported to diagnose cytomegalovirus status with high specificity and sensitivity in both the original cohort and the validation cohort. According to a later genetic analysis, donors in an Asian-associated ancestry cluster had fewer N-insertions in productive TCRs than the approximately 700-donor mean. This cohort had only TCR beta chains sequenced, and the lack of alpha or paired-chain data limited which features could be detected. Because counts were too low, approximately 15 rarely observed V segments, including chromosome 9 orphons, were excluded from the earlier analysis of around 640 of the donors. A further reported finding was that TCR beta sequences accurately predicted the HLA-A and HLA-B alleles for most subjects in the first cohort. A later analysis associated some 17,000 TCR beta sequences with specific HLA alleles at a false discovery rate of 0.05. Most TCR sequences were seen in very few donors, while some public TCRs were found in many individuals. A few of the identified cytomegalovirus-associated TCR beta chains were confirmed in vitro to be specific for cytomegalovirus antigens. Assigning TCR associations to individual alleles was difficult when HLA alleles, especially DR and DQ, strongly co-occurred. The only immune exposure information available for the cohort was CMV serostatus. Because HLA typing was missing for some donors at each locus, association tests included only the typed subset. The study listed over 150 TCR beta chains as associated with cytomegalovirus. Compared with equally common non-associated chains, HLA-associated TCR beta chains in a later analysis were more clonally expanded and had lower generation probabilities. In a later analysis, most CMV-associated TCR beta chains were found to appear HLA-restricted, with HLA associations seemingly driven largely by CMV exposure. A cluster of highly shared sequence variants was judged likely to represent a technical artifact of the sequencing pipeline. The authors suggested that the approach could potentially be extended to other disease states and immunological phenotypes. Broadly in line with IMGT annotations, most TCR beta V segments showed up in productive rearrangements about 87% or about 30% of the time in an earlier analysis of around 550 of the donors. Roughly uniform sequencing depth across donors was assumed in presence/absence analyses, although this assumption may not hold. In a later analysis, the rate of TCR association differed among HLA loci, with DRB1 alleles having the most associated TCRs and HLA-C alleles having the fewest. The 87-base-pair reads could not distinguish some IMGT-functional V segments, including TRBV6-2 and TRBV6-3, so those segments were excluded. In a later genetic analysis, a missense DCLRE1C variant was associated with V-gene and J-gene trimming of TCR beta chains, and the association was replicated in an independent cohort.

Library preparation employed the immunoSEQ multiplex PCR assay. For the multiplex PCR, a mixture combining 60 forward primers for TCR Vbeta segments and 13 reverse primers for TCR Jbeta segments was used. The CDR3 region of rearranged TCR beta genes was amplified from genomic DNA by a multiplex PCR assay. The amplified TCR beta libraries were sequenced on the Illumina HiSeq System as 87-base-pair reads. The study's own analysis went as follows. A later analysis tallied 75 million to 85 million unique TCR beta chains across the 666 repertoires, and approximately 11 million of those chains were shared by two or more donors. Raw reads were error-corrected and collapsed into unique sequences by a nearest-neighbor algorithm in which closely related sequences were merged to remove PCR and sequencing errors. CDR3 sequences were aligned to IMGT reference sequences to assign V, D and J gene segments. For a sequence to be retained, a match of at least six nucleotides was required to both a V gene segment and a J gene segment. Rearrangements were called productive when the CDR3 lacked stop codons and stayed in frame with V and J; all others were non-productive. CDR3 was defined by IMGT convention, running from the second conserved V-encoded cysteine to the conserved J-encoded phenylalanine. In an earlier analysis of around 540 of the donors, sequences lacking an unambiguous match to a single V gene segment were excluded. In an earlier analysis of 450 to 750 of the donors, a V segment was called functional when productive rearrangements were above 56.7%, and segregating when the standard deviation between donors exceeded 5%. A statistical classification framework was developed to diagnose cytomegalovirus status using the catalog of TCR beta chain sequences. V and J gene assignment, in a later analysis, came from comparing TCR nucleotide sequences with IMGT/GENE-DB human TR gene sequences. Using the TCRdist pipeline, a later analysis assigned CDR3 sequences along with most-parsimonious VDJ recombination scenarios. In a later analysis, every TCR beta chain was defined by the combination of its CDR3 amino acid sequence and its V-gene family, and reads without a unique V-gene family were dropped. A later analysis removed 500 to 600 highly shared, low-generation-probability nucleotide sequences to deal with suspected cross-contamination and a sequencing artifact. A later analysis calculated a clonal expansion index for each public chain from normalized within-repertoire ranks of inferred template counts. Generation probabilities in a later analysis came from a VDJ recombination model fitted to out-of-frame rearrangements, and those results were checked against IGoR. A later analysis scored TCR-TCR, TCR-HLA and TCR-CMV co-occurrence with hypergeometric tests, applying a repertoire-size bias correction to TCR pairs. False discovery rates were estimated in a later analysis by permuting HLA or CMV assignments 20 times. In a later analysis, co-occurring TCRs were grouped using DBSCAN, with TCRdist sequence similarity added in when clustering inside HLA-allele-positive subsets. Repertoires with fewer than 30,000 or more than 120,000 public chains were left out of co-occurrence clustering, as were four to six repertoires with anomalous nucleotide sharing. TCRdb took this table from immuneACCESS and kept in-frame rearrangements with V and J called. Such tables lack part of the clones; where checked against another copy, unresolved V genes explain under half of the gap, and the rest is unexplained. The V and J calls and clone size were taken over from that table, and D and trimming were inferred from the DNA. A total of more than 150,000 clones appear in this sample, roughly 87% of them only once. The ten most abundant clones make up approximately 1.4% of the sample.

Of note for this clone: Its binding antigen is unknown. Within one base of it there is no much larger clone, and no base qualities were kept.

The cohort consisted of hundreds of healthy bone marrow donors. At the time of sampling, all cohort members were nominally healthy, though unrecorded immune exposures were likely present. The donor tested CMV seronegative and was one of the 352 seronegative cohort members. A peripheral blood sample was provided by each donor, and peripheral blood mononuclear cells were used for TCR beta sequencing. Genomic DNA was extracted from the blood cell samples with the Qiagen DNeasy Blood Extraction Kit. There are 13 amino acids in the CDR3, from cysteine to phenylalanine inclusive. Only the CDR3 DNA stays, 39 bases, in frame from base 1. V gives up 6 bases and J gives up 5 bases, and the segment between their germline ends measures 13 bases. Looking up the germline V gene yields CDR1 MNHEY and CDR2 SVGAGI.

The sequence derives from a man aged 35 to 55 in good health and CMV-seronegative. The source material was PBMCs. The chain joins TRBV6-5 to TRBJ2-5; no D gene can be assigned with confidence. This receptor has the CDR3 CASREILLETQYF. The DNA sequence is as follows: TGTGCCAGCAGAGAAATACTCTTGGAGACCCAGTACTTC.